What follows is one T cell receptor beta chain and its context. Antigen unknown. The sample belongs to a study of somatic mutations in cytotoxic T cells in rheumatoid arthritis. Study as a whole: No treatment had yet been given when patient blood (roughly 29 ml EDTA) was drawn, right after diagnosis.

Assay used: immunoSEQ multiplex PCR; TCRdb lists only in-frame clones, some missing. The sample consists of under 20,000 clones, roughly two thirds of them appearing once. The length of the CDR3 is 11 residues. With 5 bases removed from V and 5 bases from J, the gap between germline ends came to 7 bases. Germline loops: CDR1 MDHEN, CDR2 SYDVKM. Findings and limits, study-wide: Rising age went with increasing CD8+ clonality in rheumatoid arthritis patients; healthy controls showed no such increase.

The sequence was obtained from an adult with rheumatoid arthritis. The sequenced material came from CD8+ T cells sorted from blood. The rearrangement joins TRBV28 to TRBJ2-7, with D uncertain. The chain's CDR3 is CASSPLNEQYF. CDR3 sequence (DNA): TGTGCCAGCAGTCCTCTTAACGAGCAGTACTTC.